The sample holds one count of the clone carrying this T cell receptor beta chain. For naive CD8 T cells, sorting used the CD8+CD4-CCR7+CD45RA+ phenotype. MiXCR, applied by TCRdb to the PCR reads, yields one record per CDR3 protein. The table has about 640,000 distinct CDR3 sequences, about 20% seen once; the top ten hold roughly 0.9%. This sample is part of a study of molecular identifiers for immune sequencing clone quantification. Trimming left V 5 bases short and J 7 bases short, with 14 bases between. This CDR3 has 13 amino acids. The germline gives CDR1 GTSNPN, CDR2 SVGIG (reference sequence). V is TRBV30 and J is TRBJ1-4; D not certain. The sample taken for sequencing was naive CD8+ T cells from blood, with Jurkat cell RNA spiked in. Subset meaning: FACS-sorted CD8+CD4-CCR7+CD45RA+ naive T cells. The TCR comes from a human donor in good health. Some libraries in this study had Jurkat cell RNA spiked in. This chain's CDR3 is CAWDETWGEKLFF. In DNA form, the CDR3 reads TGTGCCTGGGACGAGACCTGGGGTGAAAAACTGTTTTTT.